This passage covers 27 T cell receptor beta chains from one sample sequenced in a study of cytomegalovirus exposure and HLA in healthy donors. Primers included in the PCR were 60 Vbeta and 13 Jbeta primers. Assay used: immunoSEQ multiplex PCR; TCRdb lists only in-frame clones, some missing. This sample yields about 160,000 clones, of which roughly 77% are seen a single time; less than 5.5% belongs to the top ten. The specimen sequenced was PBMCs. Receptors were obtained from a male donor in good health and CMV-seronegative.

This clone was seen only a few times. This chain joins TRBV30 and TRBJ2-7, with a weak D call TRBD2 (6 bases). The CDR3 extends over 14 amino acids. Germline V gene sequence: CDR1 GTSNPN, CDR2 SVGIG (reference sequence). Deletions cut 1 base from V and 5 bases from J, with 15 bases between. The CDR3 nucleotides are TGTGCCTGGAGTGGGGGAGGAGGAAGGCACGAGCAGTACTTC. Translated: CAWSGGGGRHEQYF.

The chain couples TRBV28 to TRBJ1-3; a possible D gene is TRBD1 (6 bases). The CDR3 has 17 amino acids. Between the trimmed V and J ends, which lost 2 bases and 0 bases, there was a span of 14 bases. CDR1 is MDHEN, CDR2 SYDVKM, per germline. The DNA for the CDR3 is TGTGCCAGCAGTTTAGGGGGCAGGGCCTACTCTGGAAACACCATATATTTT. It yields the protein CASSLGGRAYSGNTIYF.

This clone has just a few counts. This sequence joins TRBV19 and TRBJ2-1, with 7 bases lining up with TRBD1. The CDR3 has 14 residues. Trimming cost V 6 bases and J 6 bases; bases outside gene matches: 8. Germline V lookup: CDR1 LNHDA, CDR2 SQIVND (reference sequence). CDR3 loop: CASRGTVVANEQFF. Written as DNA, the CDR3 is TGTGCCAGTAGGGGGACAGTCGTGGCCAATGAGCAGTTCTTC. The whole variable domain, remainder taken from reference TRBV19 and TRBJ2-1, is DGGITQSPKYLFRKEGQNVTLSCEQNLNHDAMYWYRQDPGQGLRLIYYSQIVNDFQKGDIAEGYSVSREKKESFPLTVTSAQKNPTAFYLCASRGTVVANEQFFGPGTRLTVL.

The chain joins TRBV30 to TRBJ1-4, with 9 nucleotides matching TRBD1. CDR1 is GTSNPN, CDR2 SVGIG, per germline (reference sequence). The CDR3 runs 15 residues. The junction had 14 bases not matched to a gene; V was cut back by 8 bases and J by 7 bases. The CDR3 loop is CAQRTPGQGVEKLFF. CDR3 coding DNA: TGTGCCCAAAGGACCCCGGGACAGGGAGTTGAAAAACTGTTTTTT.

This chain uses TRBV19 with TRBJ2-1; D perhaps matches TRBD2 (5 bases). Germline V gene sequence: CDR1 LNHDA, CDR2 SQIVND (reference sequence). The CDR3 spans 13 residues. V gave up 10 bases and J gave up 6 bases, with 16 bases separating them. The CDR3 here is CATLGVWGNEQFF. The DNA of the CDR3 is TGTGCCACCCTCGGGGTTTGGGGCAATGAGCAGTTCTTC.

In this sample, this clone turned up a few times. The chain links TRBV2 to TRBJ2-7; 8 bases are shared with TRBD2. The CDR3 covers 16 residues. The germline V gene encodes CDR1 SNHLY and CDR2 FYNNEI. Trimming at V came to 3 bases and at J to 2 bases, leaving 9 bases not matched to a gene. In DNA form, the CDR3 reads TGTGCCAGCAGTGATGGGGTTAGCGGGGTTCCCTACGAGCAGTACTTC. Translated, it gives CASSDGVSGVPYEQYF.

This clone was seen a single time. The rearrangement links TRBV7-3 to TRBJ1-3, with TRBD1 as a possible D gene (5 bases). Trimming removed 1 base at V and 4 bases at J, with 11 bases between. The CDR3 runs 15 residues. Looked up from germline, CDR1 is SGHTA and CDR2 is FQGTGA. The CDR3 coding sequence is TGTGCCAGCAGCTTAAACGCAGGGATCGGAAACACCATATATTTT. Its translation: CASSLNAGIGNTIYF.

V gene TRBV5-8 combines with J gene TRBJ2-3; weak D call: TRBD2 (6 bases). The CDR3 has 14 residues. Germline V gene lookup returns CDR1 SGHTS and CDR2 YDEGEE. V gave up 2 bases and J gave up 1 base, with 8 bases separating them. The CDR3 nucleotides are TGTGCCAGCAGCTTCGGACTACGCACAGATACGCAGTATTTT. This gives the protein CASSFGLRTDTQYF.

The chain links TRBV19 to TRBJ2-1; 7 bases fit TRBD2. V lost 6 bases, J lost 3 bases, and 5 bases stayed unmatched. From germline, CDR1 is LNHDA and CDR2 SQIVND (reference sequence). This CDR3 has 14 amino acids. CDR3 in amino acids: CASRVAGRYNEQFF. Written as DNA, the CDR3 is TGTGCCAGTAGGGTAGCGGGTCGCTACAATGAGCAGTTCTTC.

V and J are TRBV28 and TRBJ1-4; 8 nucleotides agree with TRBD1. Per germline, CDR1 MDHEN and CDR2 SYDVKM. This CDR3 spans 16 amino acids. With 6 bases clipped from V and 3 bases from J, the junction kept 9 bases outside the gene matches. The CDR3 is CASSRHQQGANEKLFF. The DNA of the CDR3 is TGTGCCAGCAGCCGACATCAACAGGGGGCTAATGAAAAACTGTTTTTT.

V is TRBV2 and J is TRBJ1-6; 8 bases map to TRBD1. With V trimmed by 7 bases and J by 4 bases, 6 bases remained unmatched. The length of the CDR3 is 15 residues. From germline, CDR1 is SNHLY and CDR2 FYNNEI. CDR3 in amino acids: CASNRDRSYNSPLHF. The CDR3 coding sequence is TGTGCCAGCAACCGGGACAGGAGTTATAATTCACCCCTCCACTTT. Combining the CDR3 with reference TRBV2 and TRBJ1-6 gives the whole variable domain EPEVTQTPSHQVTQMGQEVILRCVPISNHLYFYWYRQILGQKVEFLVSFYNNEISEKSEIFDDQFSVERPDGSNFTLKIRSTKLEDSAMYFCASNRDRSYNSPLHFGNGTRLTVT.

This chain joins TRBV28 and TRBJ2-7; 9 bases agree with TRBD2. The germline V gene has CDR1 MDHEN and CDR2 SYDVKM. This CDR3 region has 16 residues. V was pared by 5 bases and J by 2 bases, with 10 bases of the junction left unmatched. CDR3 protein: CASSTGEAGGAYEQYF. For the CDR3, the DNA is TGTGCCAGCAGTACTGGGGAGGCGGGGGGGGCCTACGAGCAGTACTTC.

V and J are TRBV6-1 and TRBJ2-7, with 7 bases aligning to TRBD2. V dropped 8 bases and J dropped 3; count of bases not matched to a gene: 1. Germline CDR1 MNHNS, CDR2 SASEGT. This CDR3 has 11 amino acids. CDR3: CASPGGYEQYF. The CDR3 DNA reads as TGTGCCAGCCCGGGAGGCTACGAGCAGTACTTC.

The V call is TRBV7-2, the J call TRBJ2-3; 9 bases agree with TRBD1. The V and J ends lost 7 bases and 4 bases, in that order; junction bases with no gene match: 3. The CDR3 spans 13 residues. Germline V CDR1 and CDR2: SGHTA, FQGNSA. The CDR3 reads CASIQGAADTQYF. The CDR3 DNA reads TGTGCCAGCATACAGGGGGCTGCAGATACGCAGTATTTT.

The V call is TRBV28, the J call TRBJ2-5, with 9 bases that match TRBD2. Germline V gene lookup returns CDR1 MDHEN and CDR2 SYDVKM. The CDR3 contains 16 residues. V lost 3 bases, J lost 0 bases, and 5 bases stayed unmatched. The DNA of the CDR3 is TGTGCCAGCAGTTTCCGGGCGGGGGGGTACCAAGAGACCCAGTACTTC. Residues: CASSFRAGGYQETQYF.

V usage is TRBV6-5 and J usage is TRBJ1-2; weak D call: TRBD1 (6 bases). Germline CDR1 MNHEY, CDR2 SVGAGI. V dropped 0 bases and J dropped 8 bases, with 10 bases sitting between them. The length of the CDR3 is 13 residues. CDR3 region: CASSYSGGQGYTF. As DNA, the CDR3 is TGTGCCAGCAGTTACTCCGGGGGGCAGGGCTACACCTTC.

V usage is TRBV2 and J usage is TRBJ2-3; 8 nucleotides agree with TRBD2. The CDR3 runs to 14 residues. J was trimmed by 4 bases and V by 4 bases; bases with no gene match: 4. The germline V gene has CDR1 SNHLY and CDR2 FYNNEI. CDR3 DNA sequence: TGTGCCAGCAGTGTTCGGGGGGGCTCAGATACGCAGTATTTT. Translating gives CASSVRGGSDTQYF. Variable domain in full (rest from reference TRBV2 and TRBJ2-3): EPEVTQTPSHQVTQMGQEVILRCVPISNHLYFYWYRQILGQKVEFLVSFYNNEISEKSEIFDDQFSVERPDGSNFTLKIRSTKLEDSAMYFCASSVRGGSDTQYFGPGTRLTVL.

This clone was detected a few times. The chain joins TRBV9 to TRBJ2-2; 11 nucleotides match TRBD2. Trimming cost V 3 bases and J 5 bases; bases outside gene matches: 3. The germline V gene encodes CDR1 SGDLS and CDR2 YYNGEE. The CDR3 extends over 15 amino acids. This CDR3 is CASSAIAGGTGELFF. The CDR3, as DNA: TGTGCCAGCAGCGCCATAGCGGGGGGGACCGGGGAGCTGTTTTTT.

The chain has TRBV19 and TRBJ2-7; 9 bases agree with TRBD2. The CDR3 is made up of 15 amino acids. V dropped 5 bases and J dropped 3; count of bases not matched to a gene: 8. Germline V gene data show CDR1 as LNHDA and CDR2 as SQIVND (reference sequence). The CDR3 sequence is CASSPGTSSRYEQYF. The CDR3 coding sequence is TGTGCCAGTAGTCCTGGGACTAGCTCCCGCTACGAGCAGTACTTC.

J is TRBJ2-5 and V is TRBV2; maybe TRBD2 (5 bases). The V gene's germline CDR1 is SNHLY and CDR2 FYNNEI. This CDR3 region has 11 residues. With 8 bases removed from V and 5 bases from J, the gap between germline ends came to 9 bases. The CDR3 DNA reads as TGTGCCAGCGCAAAGCGGGAGACCCAGTACTTC. Its protein product is CASAKRETQYF.

The V call is TRBV12-5, the J call TRBJ2-3, with D possibly TRBD1 on 6 matching bases. The CDR3 is 15 residues long. The germline V gene encodes CDR1 LGHNT and CDR2 FRNRAP. V was clipped by 7 bases and J by 0 bases, with 14 bases between them. The CDR3 spells CASAPGTTSTDTQYF. In nucleotides, the CDR3 is TGTGCTAGTGCCCCCGGGACAACTAGCACAGATACGCAGTATTTT.

The chain carries TRBV2 and TRBJ2-5; D unclear. This CDR3 has 14 residues. Trimming left V 4 bases short and J 5 bases short, with 14 bases between. The germline CDR1 and CDR2 sequences are SNHLY and FYNNEI. CDR3 DNA sequence: TGTGCCAGCAGTGCGACCGCTTCAGCGGAGACCCAGTACTTC. Residues: CASSATASAETQYF.

The chain carries TRBV5-1 and TRBJ2-1, with 9 nucleotides matching TRBD2. The CDR3 has 14 residues. Germline CDR1 reads SGHRS; CDR2 reads YFSETQ. The J segment lost 5 bases and the V segment lost 4 bases, leaving 4 bases of the junction unmatched. The CDR3 nucleotides read TGCGCCAGCAGCCCGGGACTAGCAAACAATGAGCAGTTCTTC. Its protein product is CASSPGLANNEQFF.

V gene TRBV6-1 combines with J gene TRBJ1-1, with D perhaps matching TRBD1 (6 bases). The germline gives CDR1 MNHNS, CDR2 SASEGT. The CDR3 runs 14 residues. The V gene lost 11 bases and the J gene lost 0 bases, with 16 bases spanning the gap. The CDR3 bases are TGTGCCGGCCGACGAGGACAGCTGAACACTGAAGCTTTCTTT. It encodes CAGRRGQLNTEAFF.

V gene TRBV6-5 combines with J gene TRBJ2-5; TRBD2 is a possible D gene (5 bases). The CDR3 is 15 residues long. Germline lookup yields CDR1 MNHEY and CDR2 SVGAGI. V lost 9 bases to trimming and J lost 5 bases, with 22 bases between them. The CDR3 coding sequence is TGTGCCAGTAGGACTCGGACCTCTAAGGAGGAGACCCAGTACTTC. Encoded protein: CASRTRTSKEETQYF.

The V gene is TRBV9, the J gene TRBJ2-5, with 10 bases aligning to TRBD1. Germline CDR1 and CDR2: SGDLS and YYNGEE. This CDR3 spans 16 amino acids. Unmatched junction bases numbered 4, after V lost 1 base and J lost 1 base. The CDR3 DNA is TGTGCCAGCAGCGTAAGCTGGACAGGGGGCCAAGAGACCCAGTACTTC. Encoded protein: CASSVSWTGGQETQYF.

The chain is built from TRBV5-1 and TRBJ2-1; 8 nucleotides agree with TRBD2. The CDR3 has 13 amino acids. Germline trimming cut 6 bases from V and 7 bases from J; bases unmatched to any gene: 6. The germline CDR1 and CDR2 sequences are SGHRS and YFSETQ. The CDR3 sequence is CASKDSGANEQFF. The DNA for the CDR3 is TGCGCCAGCAAGGATAGCGGGGCGAATGAGCAGTTCTTC.